This TCR beta chain was obtained from a study of beta chain features in type 1 diabetes. This clone occurred many times. Expressed TCRB transcripts were sequenced, since all the RNA that had been isolated was reverse transcribed. Data came from immunoSEQ multiplex PCR; TCRdb stores just in-frame clones and leaves some out. In the table there are more than 130,000 clones, 6.9% of which are singletons. The receptor was isolated from a woman in her twenties or thirties in good health. Source material: central memory CD4+ T cells from blood.

CDR3: CASSSDGLAGDEQYF. The CDR3 DNA is TGTGCCAGCAGCTCCGACGGACTAGCGGGGGACGAGCAGTACTTC. The V and J genes are TRBV7-9 and TRBJ2-7; 13 positions match TRBD2. Germline CDR1 and CDR2: SEHNR and FQNEAQ (reference sequence). This CDR3 region has 15 residues. Unmatched junction bases numbered 5, after V lost 4 bases and J lost 5 bases.